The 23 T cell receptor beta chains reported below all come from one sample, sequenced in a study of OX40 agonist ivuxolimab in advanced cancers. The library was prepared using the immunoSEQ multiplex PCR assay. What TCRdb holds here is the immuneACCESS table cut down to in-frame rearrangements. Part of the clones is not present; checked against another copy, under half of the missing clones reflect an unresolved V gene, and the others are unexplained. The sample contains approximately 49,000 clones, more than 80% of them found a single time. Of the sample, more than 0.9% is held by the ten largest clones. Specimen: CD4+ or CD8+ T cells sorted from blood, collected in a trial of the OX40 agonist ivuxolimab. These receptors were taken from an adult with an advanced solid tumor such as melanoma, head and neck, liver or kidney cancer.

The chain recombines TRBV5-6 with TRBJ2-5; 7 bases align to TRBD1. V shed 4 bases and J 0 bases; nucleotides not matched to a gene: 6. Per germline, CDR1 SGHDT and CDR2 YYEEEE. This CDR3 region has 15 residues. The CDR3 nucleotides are TGTGCCAGCAGCCAATCGGGACAGCACCAAGAGACCCAGTACTTC. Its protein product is CASSQSGQHQETQYF.

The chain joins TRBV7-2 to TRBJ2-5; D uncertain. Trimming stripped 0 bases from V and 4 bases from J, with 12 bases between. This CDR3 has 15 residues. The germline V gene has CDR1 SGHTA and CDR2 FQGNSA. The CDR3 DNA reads TGTGCCAGCAGCTTAGCTTTGTACAGTCGAGAGACCCAGTACTTC. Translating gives CASSLALYSRETQYF.

The CDR3 sequence: CASSGSGGLLGNEQFF. The CDR3 DNA follows: TGTGCCAGCAGCGGCTCGGGGGGCCTATTGGGGAATGAGCAGTTCTTC. The chain has TRBV11-3 and TRBJ2-1, with a tentative D call TRBD2 (7 bases). Germline values: CDR1 SGHNT, CDR2 YENEEA. The CDR3 is made up of 16 amino acids. The germline V and J ends were trimmed by 5 bases and 7 bases, with 21 bases remaining between them.

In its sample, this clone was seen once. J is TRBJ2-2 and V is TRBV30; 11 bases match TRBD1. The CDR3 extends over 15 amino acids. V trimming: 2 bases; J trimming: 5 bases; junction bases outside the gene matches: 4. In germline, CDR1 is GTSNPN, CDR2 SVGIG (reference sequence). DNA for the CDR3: TGTGCCTGGAGTAGTCGGGACAGGGGGACCGGGGAGCTGTTTTTT. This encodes CAWSSRDRGTGELFF.

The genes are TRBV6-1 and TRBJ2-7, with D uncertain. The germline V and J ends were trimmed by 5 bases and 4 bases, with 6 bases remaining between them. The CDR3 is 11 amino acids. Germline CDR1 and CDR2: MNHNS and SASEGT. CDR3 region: CASSYLYEQYF. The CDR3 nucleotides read TGTGCCAGCAGTTACCTTTACGAGCAGTACTTC.

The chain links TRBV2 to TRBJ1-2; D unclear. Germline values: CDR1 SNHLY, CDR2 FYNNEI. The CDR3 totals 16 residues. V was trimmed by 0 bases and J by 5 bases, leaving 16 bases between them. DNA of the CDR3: TGTGCCAGCAGTGAAGCGCTTCGGAGACGTAGGTATGGCTACACCTTC. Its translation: CASSEALRRRRYGYTF. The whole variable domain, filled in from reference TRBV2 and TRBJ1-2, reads EPEVTQTPSHQVTQMGQEVILRCVPISNHLYFYWYRQILGQKVEFLVSFYNNEISEKSEIFDDQFSVERPDGSNFTLKIRSTKLEDSAMYFCASSEALRRRRYGYTFGSGTRLTVV.

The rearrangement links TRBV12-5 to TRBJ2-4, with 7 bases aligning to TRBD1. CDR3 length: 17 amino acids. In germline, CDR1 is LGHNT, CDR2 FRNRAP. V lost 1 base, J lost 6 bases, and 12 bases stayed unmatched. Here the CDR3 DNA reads TGTGCTAGTGGTTTGGGACTTACAGGGGTAATGGGAAACATTCAGTACTTC. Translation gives CASGLGLTGVMGNIQYF.

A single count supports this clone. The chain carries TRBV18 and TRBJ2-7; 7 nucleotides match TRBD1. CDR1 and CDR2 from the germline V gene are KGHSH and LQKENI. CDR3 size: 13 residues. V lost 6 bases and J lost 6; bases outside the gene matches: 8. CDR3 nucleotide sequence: TGTGCCAGCTCCACAGGGGATCTGGTCGAGCAGTACTTC. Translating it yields CASSTGDLVEQYF.

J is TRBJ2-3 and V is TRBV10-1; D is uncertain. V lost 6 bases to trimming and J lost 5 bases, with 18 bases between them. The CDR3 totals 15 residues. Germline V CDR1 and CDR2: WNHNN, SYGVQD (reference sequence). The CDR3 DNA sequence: TGCGCCAGCAGCCGAAATTCTAGAGTTGGAGATACGCAGTATTTT. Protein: CASSRNSRVGDTQYF.

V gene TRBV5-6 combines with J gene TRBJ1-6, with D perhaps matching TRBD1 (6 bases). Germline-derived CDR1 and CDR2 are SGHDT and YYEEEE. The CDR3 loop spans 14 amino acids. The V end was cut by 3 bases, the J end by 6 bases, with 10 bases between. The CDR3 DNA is TGTGCCAGCAGCTCACAGGGTTTTAATTCACCCCTCCACTTT. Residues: CASSSQGFNSPLHF.

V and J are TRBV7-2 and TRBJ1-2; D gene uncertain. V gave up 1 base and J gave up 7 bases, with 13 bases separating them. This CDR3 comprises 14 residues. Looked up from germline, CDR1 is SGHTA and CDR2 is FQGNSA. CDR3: CASSLDGQAGGYTF. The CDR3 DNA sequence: TGTGCCAGCAGCTTAGATGGGCAGGCCGGTGGCTACACCTTC.

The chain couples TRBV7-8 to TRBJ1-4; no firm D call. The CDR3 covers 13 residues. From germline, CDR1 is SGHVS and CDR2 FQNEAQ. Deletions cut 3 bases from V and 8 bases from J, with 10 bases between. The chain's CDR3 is CASSFTIREKLFF. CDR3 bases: TGTGCCAGCAGCTTCACTATTCGGGAAAAACTGTTTTTT. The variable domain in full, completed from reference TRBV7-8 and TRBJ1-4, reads GAGVSQSPRYKVAKRGQDVALRCDPISGHVSLFWYQQALGQGPEFLTYFQNEAQLDKSGLPSDRFFAERPEGSVSTLKIQRTQQEDSAVYLCASSFTIREKLFFGSGTQLSVL.

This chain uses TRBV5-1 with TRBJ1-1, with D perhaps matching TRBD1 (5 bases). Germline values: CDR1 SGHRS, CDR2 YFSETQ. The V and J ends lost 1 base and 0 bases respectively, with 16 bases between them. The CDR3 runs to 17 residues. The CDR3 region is CASSLQGSGILNTEAFF. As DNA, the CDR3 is TGCGCCAGCAGCTTGCAGGGTTCGGGAATACTGAACACTGAAGCTTTCTTT.

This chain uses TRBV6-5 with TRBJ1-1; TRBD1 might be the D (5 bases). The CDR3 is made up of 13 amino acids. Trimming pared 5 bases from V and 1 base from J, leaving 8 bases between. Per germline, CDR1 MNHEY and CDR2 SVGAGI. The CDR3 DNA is TGTGCCAGCAGTAGGGGAGGGAACACTGAAGCTTTCTTT. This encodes CASSRGGNTEAFF.

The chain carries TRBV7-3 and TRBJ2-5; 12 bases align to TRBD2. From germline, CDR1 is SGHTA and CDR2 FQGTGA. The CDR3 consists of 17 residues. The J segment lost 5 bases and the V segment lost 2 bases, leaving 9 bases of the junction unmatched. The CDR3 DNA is TGTGCCAGCAGCTTAGGAAGACTAGCGGGGGCGAAGGAGACCCAGTACTTC. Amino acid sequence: CASSLGRLAGAKETQYF.

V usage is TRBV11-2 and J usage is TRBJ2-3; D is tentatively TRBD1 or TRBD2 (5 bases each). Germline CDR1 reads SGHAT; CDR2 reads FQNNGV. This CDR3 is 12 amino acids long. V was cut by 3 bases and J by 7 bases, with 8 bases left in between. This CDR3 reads CASSLGENTQYF. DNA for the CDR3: TGTGCCAGCAGCTTGGGGGAAAATACGCAGTATTTT.

CDR3 in amino acids: CASSVGQGSSEQYF. The CDR3 nucleotides are TGTGCCAGCTCTGTGGGACAGGGGTCGAGCGAGCAGTACTTC. This chain connects TRBV2 to TRBJ2-7, with 10 bases lining up with TRBD1. CDR3 length: 14 residues. The V and J ends lost 8 bases and 6 bases, in that order; junction bases with no gene match: 10. Germline CDR1 reads SNHLY; CDR2 reads FYNNEI.

CDR3 bases: TGTGCCAGCAGTTTACGGCCATCCGTAAGGGCTTTCTTT. Protein sequence: CASSLRPSVRAFF. This chain links TRBV27 with TRBJ1-1; D not resolved. Germline loops: CDR1 MNHEY, CDR2 SMNVEV (reference sequence). The CDR3 contains 13 residues. Trimming pared 2 bases from V and 11 bases from J, leaving 15 bases between.

The CDR3 DNA reads TGTGCCTGGAGTGCCCCTCGGACAGGTCAGAGGGAAAAACTGTTTTTT. Amino acid sequence: CAWSAPRTGQREKLFF. The chain links TRBV30 to TRBJ1-4; 7 bases map to TRBD1. The germline V gene has CDR1 GTSNPN and CDR2 SVGIG (reference sequence). Trimming at V came to 1 base and at J to 8 bases, leaving 13 bases not matched to a gene. The CDR3 has 16 amino acids.

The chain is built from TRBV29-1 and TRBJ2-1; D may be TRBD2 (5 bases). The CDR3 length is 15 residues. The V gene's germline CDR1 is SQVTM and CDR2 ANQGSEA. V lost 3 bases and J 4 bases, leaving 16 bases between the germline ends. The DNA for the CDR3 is TGCAGCGTTGATTCGGACTCCCCTTTATACAATGAGCAGTTCTTC. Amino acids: CSVDSDSPLYNEQFF.

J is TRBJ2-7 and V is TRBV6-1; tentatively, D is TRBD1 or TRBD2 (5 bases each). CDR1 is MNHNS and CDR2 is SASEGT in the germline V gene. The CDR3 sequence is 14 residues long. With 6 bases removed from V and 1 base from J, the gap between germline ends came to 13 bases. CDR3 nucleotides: TGTGCCAGCAGGCCGGGACCAGGATCCTACGAGCAGTACTTC. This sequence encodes CASRPGPGSYEQYF.

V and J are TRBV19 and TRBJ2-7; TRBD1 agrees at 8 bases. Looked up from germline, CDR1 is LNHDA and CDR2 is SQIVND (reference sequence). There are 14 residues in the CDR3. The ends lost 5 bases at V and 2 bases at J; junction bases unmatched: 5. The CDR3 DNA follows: TGTGCCAGTAGTCATGACAGGGGACCCTACGAGCAGTACTTC. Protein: CASSHDRGPYEQYF.

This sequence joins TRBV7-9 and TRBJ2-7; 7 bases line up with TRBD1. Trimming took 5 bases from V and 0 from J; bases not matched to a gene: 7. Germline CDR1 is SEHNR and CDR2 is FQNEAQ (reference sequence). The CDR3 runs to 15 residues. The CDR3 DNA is TGTGCCAGCAGCACGAGGGACAGACGCTCCTACGAGCAGTACTTC. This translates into CASSTRDRRSYEQYF.